This is a list of T cell receptor beta chains from one sample in a study of regulatory T cells in long-lasting Graves disease. TCRdb used MiXCR to reprocess the multiplex PCR reads, holding one entry per CDR3 protein. The repertoire holds some 240,000 distinct CDR3 sequences, roughly 19% seen once, with 10% to 15% in the top ten. These data also featured in a second study, about T cells in Graves' hyperthyroidism and ophthalmopathy.

The sample here was peripheral blood mononuclear cells (PBMCs), taken at new diagnosis, from a patient treated with antithyroid drugs. The source of these receptors is a woman aged 30 to 39 with Graves disease. CDR3s include the opening cysteine and the closing phenylalanine or tryptophan. The D gene is left open where the match is weak. The size of a clone is reported for some rows only, either as once, few or many, or as a class for expanded clones.

cdr3_nt cdr3_aa j_call d_call clone_size v_call
TGTGCCAGCAGGCGCCGGGACCATCTCCTCCAAGAGACCCAGTACTTC CASRRRDHLLQETQYF TRBJ2-5 . once TRBV2
TGTGCCAGCAGCCGCCCCGGGGCAGGGAACATTGAGCAGTTCTTC CASSRPGAGNIEQFF TRBJ2-1 . many TRBV12-3/TRBV12-4
TGCGCCAGCAGCTCGGGTTACCTTGGGGATGAGCAGTTCTTC CASSSGYLGDEQFF TRBJ2-1 . many TRBV5-1
TGTGCCAGCAGTTTATCCAGGGGGCACAATCGGCCCCAGCATTTT CASSLSRGHNRPQHF TRBJ1-5 TRBD1 many TRBV27
TGTGCCTGGGGCAATAGACAGGGGGCTAATGAGCAGTTCTTC CAWGNRQGANEQFF TRBJ2-1 TRBD1 once TRBV30
TGCGCCAGCAGTGACCCCAGGGTGAAGCCAGATACGCAGTATTTT CASSDPRVKPDTQYF TRBJ2-3 . . TRBV10-1
TGTGCCAGCAGTTTCGGACAGTGGGACAGAGCTAACTATGGCTACACCTTC CASSFGQWDRANYGYTF TRBJ1-2 TRBD1 many TRBV12-3/TRBV12-4
TGTGCCAGTAGTCCTGCTGTGGGTGGCTACACCTTC CASSPAVGGYTF TRBJ1-2 . many TRBV19
TGTGCCAGCTCACTTTATACCGCCGGGACAGGGACCACAGATACGCAGTATTTT CASSLYTAGTGTTDTQYF TRBJ2-3 TRBD1 once TRBV18
TGTGCCAGCAGTTTAGTGCAGGGGTTAGGTTACACCTTC CASSLVQGLGYTF TRBJ1-2 . many TRBV28
TGTGCCAGCAAGGGCTTTTCCTACGAGCAGTACTTC CASKGFSYEQYF TRBJ2-7 . many TRBV28
TGTGCCAGCAGTGGGACGTGGGTGGGGAGCAATGAGCAGTTCTTC CASSGTWVGSNEQFF TRBJ2-1 . many TRBV2
TGCAGTGCTAGCCCAGAGGGTAGATTGTTCAACTATGGCTACACCTTC CSASPEGRLFNYGYTF TRBJ1-2 . . TRBV20-1
TGTGCCAGCAGCCAAGAACCGGGGGGACAAGAGACCCAGTACTTC CASSQEPGGQETQYF TRBJ2-5 TRBD2 many TRBV14
TGTGCCATCGGGACTAGCGGGGGTCCCGCTGATACGCAGTATTTT CAIGTSGGPADTQYF TRBJ2-3 TRBD2 . TRBV10-3
TGTGCCTGGAAAGAGGGTTACACTGAAGCTTTCTTT CAWKEGYTEAFF TRBJ1-1 . many TRBV30
TGTGCCAGCAGTTTATGGCTGCAGGGGTCCTCCTACGAGCAGTACTTC CASSLWLQGSSYEQYF TRBJ2-7 . . TRBV28
TGTGCCAGCAGTCGGAGACAGGGCTCGGGTCAGCCCCAGCATTTT CASSRRQGSGQPQHF TRBJ1-5 TRBD1 . TRBV28
TGTGCCAGCGCCCAGCAGGGGACTAATGAAAAACTGTTTTTT CASAQQGTNEKLFF TRBJ1-4 . many TRBV12-3/TRBV12-4
TGTGCCAGCAGTGAAGCGATGACACGCTTTTATAGCAATCAGCCCCAGCATTTT CASSEAMTRFYSNQPQHF TRBJ1-5 . many TRBV6-2/TRBV6-3
TGTGCCGGACAATCGGACAGAGGCACCGGGGAGCTGTTTTTT CAGQSDRGTGELFF TRBJ2-2 . many TRBV19
TGTGCCAGCAGCCGTCAGGGAAGAACAACTAATGAAAAACTGTTTTTT CASSRQGRTTNEKLFF TRBJ1-4 . many TRBV3-1
TGTGCCAGCAGTCCGCACCCGCGACACGACTACGAGCAGTACTTC CASSPHPRHDYEQYF TRBJ2-7 . many TRBV6-1
TGTGCCAGCAGCCCTCAAGCTGCTGGGAGCTTCACCGGGGAGCTGTTTTTT CASSPQAAGSFTGELFF TRBJ2-2 . . TRBV7-9
TGTGCCAGCAGGGAAGGGGGCGCAAACTATGGCTACACCTTC CASREGGANYGYTF TRBJ1-2 TRBD1 few TRBV6-1
TGTGCCAGTAGTATGAGTCTACCGTCCCACCAGTTCTACGAGCAGTACTTC CASSMSLPSHQFYEQYF TRBJ2-7 . many TRBV19
TGTGCCAGCAGCGTAGGAAGGGGGGCCCAAGAGACCCAGTACTTC CASSVGRGAQETQYF TRBJ2-5 . many TRBV9
TGTGCCCTAGCGGGAGGGACGCGGTACAATGAGCAGTTCTTC CALAGGTRYNEQFF TRBJ2-1 TRBD2 few TRBV19
TGTGCCAGCAGCCCTGAATCTGGGTCGACCGGGCTTGGGCTCATGAACACTGAAGCTTTCTTT CASSPESGSTGLGLMNTEAFF TRBJ1-1 . many TRBV14
TGTGCCAGCAGTTACGTGGGCGACTATGGCTACACCTTC CASSYVGDYGYTF TRBJ1-2 . many TRBV6-9